This TCR beta chain is from a study of beta chain features in type 1 diabetes. CDR1 and CDR2 from the germline V gene are SGHAT and FQNNGV. Trimming shortened V by 0 bases and J by 5 bases, and 12 bases separated the two germline ends. CDR3 length equals 15 residues. Sequencing targeted expressed TCRB transcripts, as all isolated RNA had been reverse transcribed. The table came from immunoSEQ multiplex PCR; TCRdb's copy has only in-frame clones and leaves some out. Of hundreds of thousands of clones detected, around a sixth appear once; the ten largest clones hold 0.023%. The source material was naive CD4+ T cells from blood. The clonotype was recovered from a woman aged 18-29 years in good health. The genes are TRBV11-2 and TRBJ2-3; D is possibly TRBD1 (6 bases). The CDR3 here is CASSLDLGTRDTQYF. The DNA for the CDR3 is TGTGCCAGCAGCTTAGATCTAGGGACAAGAGATACGCAGTATTTT.